This TCR beta chain is drawn from a study of circulating CD8 cells and anti-PD-1 response in melanoma. In its sample, this clonotype was seen a few times. A much larger clone is a single base away; this may be a read error. TCR libraries were prepared from roughly 14 ng of total RNA with the QIAseq Immune Repertoire TCR panel. One entry per CDR3 protein, called by TCRdb with MiXCR from the reads. The sample includes 1,500 to 2,000 distinct CDR3 sequences, approximately 6.8% of them seen just once. From live CD3+CD8+TCRalphabeta+ cells, four PD-1 and/or TIGIT subsets were sorted. Source: CD8+ T cells from PBMCs, taken at baseline or after one month of anti-PD-1 therapy (not recorded which). The sequence was collected from a human donor with melanoma.

The CDR3 bases are TGTGCCAGCAGTCCGGGACTTCCAGGGGCACCCCTCCACTTT. It encodes CASSPGLPGAPLHF. The V and J genes are TRBV6-5 and TRBJ1-6; a possible D gene is TRBD1 (6 bases). Germline loops: CDR1 MNHEY, CDR2 SVGAGI. The CDR3 sequence is 14 residues long. V dropped 5 bases and J dropped 11 bases, with 16 bases sitting between them.